A selection of T cell receptor beta chains follows, all from one sample in a study of cytomegalovirus exposure and HLA in healthy donors. Clones were sequenced by immunoSEQ multiplex PCR, and TCRdb holds only the in-frame ones, with some missing. The table has hundreds of thousands of clones, more than 55% seen once. Sequencing input: PBMCs. These receptors were collected from a female donor in good health and CMV-seronegative. The CDR3 runs from the conserved cysteine through the conserved F or W.

j_call v_call cdr3_aa
TRBJ1-1 TRBV10-3 CAIKGVVNTEAFF
. TRBV2 CASTPVGLANSYEQYF
. TRBV28 CASHRVSSYEQYF
TRBJ1-1 TRBV13 CASSLGRGNTEAFF
. TRBV29-1 CSVVRQGSHEQYF
TRBJ2-5 TRBV29-1 CSVTQGETQYF
TRBJ1-1 TRBV27 CASGVRADGTEAFF
TRBJ2-7 TRBV29-1 CSVRQGHEQYF
TRBJ1-2 TRBV13 CASSLAGQSCGYTF
TRBJ2-7 TRBV2 CASSERTGDHEQYF
TRBJ1-1 TRBV7-9 CASSGPTSRAEAFF
TRBJ2-1 TRBV5-1 CASSGTSGSRGEQFF
TRBJ2-6 TRBV10-1 CASSSGTSGSGANVLTF
TRBJ1-3 TRBV6-6 CASSSTGLPSGNTIYF
TRBJ2-1 TRBV7-2 CASITTGATDEQFF
TRBJ1-3 TRBV10-3 CAISGVQGRDTIYF
TRBJ1-1 TRBV7-9 CASSQKTQENTEAFF
TRBJ2-7 TRBV20-1 CSASTGYEQYF
TRBJ1-3 TRBV6-5 CASSKTGAGDNTIYF
TRBJ2-3 TRBV5-1 CASSYTPTGKGTDTQYF
TRBJ2-3 TRBV11-2 CASSFYSVRGKITDTQYF
TRBJ2-5 TRBV25-1 CASSDLTGEETQYF
TRBJ2-3 TRBV5-1 CASSLGSLAGADTQYF
TRBJ2-1 TRBV28 CASRRTSQGSNEQFF
TRBJ1-1 TRBV28 CASSRNFGRIAEAFF
TRBJ2-7 TRBV19 CASSFSQGSYEQYF
TRBJ1-1 TRBV9 CASSVAAGLNTEAFF
TRBJ2-7 TRBV7-9 CASSLVGGDTYEQYF
TRBJ2-1 TRBV6-1 CASSQAGGSYNEQFF
TRBJ2-6 TRBV28 CASSPIKANVLTF
TRBJ2-5 TRBV27 CASSERDQETQYF
TRBJ2-5 TRBV25-1 CASSLAGGTQYF
TRBJ1-4 TRBV10-2 CASRDRVDEKLFF
TRBJ1-2 TRBV4-1 CASRLTSSQGTYGYTF
TRBJ2-7 TRBV6-6 CASSYSGGTPTYEQYF
TRBJ2-3 TRBV29-1 CRADSGRALDTQYF
TRBJ2-7 TRBV11-3 CASSLQGQGLTYEQYF
TRBJ2-3 TRBV6-1 CASSETRPPLTDTQYF
TRBJ2-5 TRBV6-5 CASSYSGGSETQYF
TRBJ1-4 TRBV6-1 CASSPRATNEKLFF
TRBJ2-7 TRBV28 CASSLGAGGSSSYEQYF
TRBJ2-2 TRBV7-9 CASSFGQGPGGELFF
TRBJ2-1 TRBV11-2 CASTTGNSYNEQFF
TRBJ2-3 TRBV7-9 CASSPRGGGGGTDTQYF
TRBJ2-1 TRBV9 CASSRSYNEQFF
TRBJ2-2 TRBV15 CATSRFSMGPGELFF
TRBJ2-2 TRBV6-5 CASSFRGPRGTGELFF
TRBJ2-3 TRBV6-1 CASSEFYGVTTDTQYF
TRBJ1-3 TRBV6-4 CASRDRFNTGNTIYF
TRBJ2-5 TRBV7-8 CASSHSLGQGSETQYF
TRBJ1-2 TRBV11-3 CASSPRGATAGYGYTF
TRBJ2-5 TRBV19 CASSIEYSQETQYF
TRBJ2-5 TRBV5-1 CASSLRGSGREETQYF
TRBJ2-3 TRBV4-1 CASSQVGTGADTQYF
TRBJ2-5 TRBV11-3 CASSKSPAREETQYF
TRBJ2-3 TRBV19 CASSTASGRARDTQYF
TRBJ2-5 TRBV20-1 CSSNRGETQYF
TRBJ2-1 TRBV2 CASRGLAAVSYNEQFF
TRBJ2-7 TRBV21-1 CASSKGLAGPSYEQYF